The next 10 T cell receptor beta chains were all read from a single sample in a study of CD8+ T cells in alopecia areata (dated by TCRdb to about 2018). Library preparation used the immunoSEQ multiplex PCR assay. To provide template for TCR sequencing, every sample had RNA extracted and reverse transcribed into cDNA. The immuneACCESS repertoire file appears here via TCRdb, limited to in-frame rearrangements. These files lack a portion of the clones; in checked studies, under half of the deficit traces to unresolved V genes, and the cause of the others is not known. The sample table shows about 250,000 clones, and about 62% are seen once. The ten largest clones add up to 0.75% to 0.95% of the sample. The treatment or condition label here, explained by the study, means: oral pan-JAK inhibitor, 5-10 mg twice daily. The sample in question was CD4+ T cells sorted from blood, obtained at roughly week 52, from a patient treated with tofacitinib. The receptor source for this set is a human donor with alopecia areata.

In regard to this clone: At the DNA level, this CDR3 is encoded by other sequences in the same sample as well. The chain has TRBV7-2 and TRBJ2-7; 10 positions match TRBD1. The CDR3 spans 14 residues. The V gene end was trimmed by 4 bases and the J gene end by 4 bases; junction bases not matched to a gene: 4. Germline lookup yields CDR1 SGHTA and CDR2 FQGNSA. DNA for the CDR3: TGTGCCAGCAGCTCCCGGGACAGGGGATACGAGCAGTACTTC. Translation: CASSSRDRGYEQYF.

V usage is TRBV29-1 and J usage is TRBJ2-1, with D uncertain. V was shortened by 6 bases and J by 5 bases, with 8 bases between the two germline ends. The CDR3 has 11 amino acids. Germline CDR1 reads SQVTM; CDR2 reads ANQGSEA. CDR3 residues: CSVGANNEQFF. The CDR3 DNA sequence: TGCAGCGTGGGCGCTAACAATGAGCAGTTCTTC.

This clone was recorded a few times. The chain links TRBV19 to TRBJ1-1; no firm D call. This CDR3 is built from 15 residues. Germline V CDR1 and CDR2: LNHDA, SQIVND (reference sequence). The V end lost 3 bases, the J end lost 7 bases, and 18 bases lay between the germline ends. CDR3 nucleotides: TGTGCCAGTAGTATCTCACGACAAGGTCGGGGTGAAGCTTTCTTT. This codes for CASSISRQGRGEAFF.

Note on this clone: This same CDR3 is encoded by further DNA sequences in the sample. This rearrangement joins TRBV7-2 to TRBJ2-1, with no clear D. The CDR3 is 15 amino acids. Germline loops: CDR1 SGHTA, CDR2 FQGNSA. V lost 1 base and J lost 0, with 7 bases in between. The CDR3 sequence: CASSLEGSSYNEQFF. In DNA, the CDR3 is TGTGCCAGCAGCTTAGAGGGTAGCTCCTACAATGAGCAGTTCTTC.

The chain is built from TRBV19 and TRBJ2-7; 7 bases fit TRBD1. The CDR3 has 15 residues. Germline V gene lookup returns CDR1 LNHDA and CDR2 SQIVND (reference sequence). After removal of 3 bases from V and 0 bases from J, the junction contained 5 bases not matched to a gene. The CDR3 DNA reads TGTGCCAGTAGTATCCCGGGACAGAGCTCCTACGAGCAGTACTTC. This sequence encodes CASSIPGQSSYEQYF.

The chain uses TRBV5-6 and TRBJ1-1; D is undetermined. Trimming removed 1 base at V and 5 bases at J, with 9 bases between. CDR3 length equals 13 residues. The germline V gene has CDR1 SGHDT and CDR2 YYEEEE. The CDR3 protein is CASSLTLGTEAFF. DNA of the CDR3: TGTGCCAGCAGCTTGACCTTGGGGACTGAAGCTTTCTTT.

As for this clone: The same CDR3 can be traced to other DNA sequences in this sample. The chain uses TRBV20-1 and TRBJ2-3, with D hard to call. V was cut by 4 bases and J by 3 bases, with 5 bases left in between. There are 11 residues in the CDR3. CDR1 DFQATT and CDR2 SNEGSKA come from the germline V gene (reference sequence). The CDR3 loop reads CSAITTDTQYF. The CDR3 DNA reads as TGCAGTGCTATCACGACAGATACGCAGTATTTT.

About this clone: The sample carries other DNA sequences with the same CDR3. V and J are TRBV30 and TRBJ2-7, with D unresolved. The CDR3 has 12 amino acids. The V gene's germline CDR1 is GTSNPN and CDR2 SVGIG (reference sequence). V was shortened by 0 bases and J by 4 bases, with 7 bases between the two germline ends. Here the CDR3 reads CAWSVLGYEQYF. The CDR3 DNA is TGTGCCTGGAGTGTACTGGGTTACGAGCAGTACTTC.

CDR3 coding DNA: TGTGCCTGGAGTCCGATAAAGGGGAGAGAGACCCAGTACTTC. This translates into CAWSPIKGRETQYF. The V call is TRBV30, the J call TRBJ2-5, with D perhaps TRBD1 or TRBD2 (5 bases each). Per germline, CDR1 GTSNPN and CDR2 SVGIG (reference sequence). The CDR3 sequence is 14 residues long. V was cut by 2 bases and J by 4 bases, with 14 bases left in between.

V usage is TRBV10-3 and J usage is TRBJ2-5; D may be TRBD2 (5 bases). CDR1 ENHRY and CDR2 SYGVKD come from the germline V gene. V shed 2 bases and J shed 4 bases, with 11 bases lying between them. The CDR3 loop spans 14 amino acids. The CDR3 nucleotides are TGTGCCATCAGTGAGGGGCTAGAGGGAGAGACCCAGTACTTC. It specifies CAISEGLEGETQYF.